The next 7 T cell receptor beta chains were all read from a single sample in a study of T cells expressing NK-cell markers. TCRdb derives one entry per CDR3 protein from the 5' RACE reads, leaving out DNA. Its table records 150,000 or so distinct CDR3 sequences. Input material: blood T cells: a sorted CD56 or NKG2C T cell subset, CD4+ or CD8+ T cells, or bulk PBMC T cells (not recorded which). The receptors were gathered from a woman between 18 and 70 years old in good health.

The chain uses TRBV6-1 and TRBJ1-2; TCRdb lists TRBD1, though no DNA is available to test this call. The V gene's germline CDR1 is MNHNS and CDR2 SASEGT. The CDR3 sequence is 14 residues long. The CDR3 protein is CASSQGQGANGYTF.

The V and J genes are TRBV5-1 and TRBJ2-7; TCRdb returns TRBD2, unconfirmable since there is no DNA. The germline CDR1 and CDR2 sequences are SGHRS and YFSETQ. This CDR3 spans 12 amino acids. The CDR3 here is CASRREGDEQYF.

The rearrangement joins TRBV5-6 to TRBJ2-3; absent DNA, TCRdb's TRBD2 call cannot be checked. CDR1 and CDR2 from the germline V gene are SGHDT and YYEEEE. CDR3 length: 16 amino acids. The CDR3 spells CASSLSGGALSDTQYF.

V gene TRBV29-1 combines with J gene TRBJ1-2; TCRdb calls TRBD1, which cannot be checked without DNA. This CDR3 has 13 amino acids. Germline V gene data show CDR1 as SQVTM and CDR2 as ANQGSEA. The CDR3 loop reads CSVTHRAAGGYTF.

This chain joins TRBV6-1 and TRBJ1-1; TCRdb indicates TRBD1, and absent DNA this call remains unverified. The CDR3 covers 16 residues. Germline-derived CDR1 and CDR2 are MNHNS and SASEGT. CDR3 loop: CASSQTPDTMNTEAFF.

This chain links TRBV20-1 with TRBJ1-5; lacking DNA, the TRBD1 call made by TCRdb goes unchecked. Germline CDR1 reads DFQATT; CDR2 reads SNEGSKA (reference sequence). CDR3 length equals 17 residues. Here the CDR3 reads CSARLFLGMVSNQPQHF.

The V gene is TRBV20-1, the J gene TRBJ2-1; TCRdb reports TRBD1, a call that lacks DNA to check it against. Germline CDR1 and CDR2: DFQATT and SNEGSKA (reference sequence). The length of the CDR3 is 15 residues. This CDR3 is CSASKGGSSYNEQFF.